The 29 T cell receptor beta chains below all came from one sample that was sequenced in a study of T cell responses to AZD1222 COVID-19 vaccine. Measured with immunoSEQ multiplex PCR; TCRdb has only the in-frame clones, and not every one. Here the sample spans about 150,000 clones, about 93% being singletons. The specimen was peripheral blood, collected 28 days after the second AZD1222 dose. These TCRs come from an adult who received the AZD1222 COVID-19 vaccine.

This chain joins TRBV19 and TRBJ1-1, with TRBD1 matching over 7 bases. V lost 1 base and J lost 1; bases outside the gene matches: 0. The CDR3 runs to 14 residues. Germline-derived CDR1 and CDR2 are LNHDA and SQIVND (reference sequence). In DNA, the CDR3 is TGTGCCAGTAGTATAGGGGACAGGAACACTGAAGCTTTCTTT. Translated, it gives CASSIGDRNTEAFF.

The rearrangement links TRBV18 to TRBJ2-7; the D is unclear. V lost 3 bases to trimming and J lost 6 bases, with 9 bases between them. Germline CDR1 is KGHSH and CDR2 is LQKENI. The CDR3 totals 12 residues. As DNA, the CDR3 is TGTGCCAGCTCACCCAGGAGTGGCGAGCAGTACTTC. Translated, it gives CASSPRSGEQYF.

The chain recombines TRBV4-1 with TRBJ1-3; D unclear. Germline values: CDR1 MGHRA, CDR2 YSYEKL. The CDR3 runs 15 residues. The V end lost 2 bases, the J end lost 0 bases, and 8 bases lay between the germline ends. The CDR3 coding sequence is TGCGCCAGCAGCCAACTGCAGAGCTCTGGAAACACCATATATTTT. It is translated as CASSQLQSSGNTIYF.

V is TRBV7-8 and J is TRBJ1-4; D unclear. The CDR3 spans 13 residues. V was shortened by 3 bases and J by 8 bases, with 10 bases between the two germline ends. The V gene's germline CDR1 is SGHVS and CDR2 FQNEAQ. The chain's CDR3 is CASSLSVREKLFF. The CDR3 nucleotides are TGTGCCAGCAGCTTGAGTGTCAGAGAAAAACTGTTTTTT.

The chain has TRBV9 and TRBJ1-1; D is possibly TRBD1 (5 bases). CDR3 size: 15 residues. CDR1 is SGDLS and CDR2 is YYNGEE in the germline V gene. Trimming left V 1 base short and J 4 bases short, with 14 bases between. CDR3 protein: CASSVSVGGVTEAFF. CDR3 bases: TGTGCCAGCAGCGTATCCGTTGGGGGGGTCACTGAAGCTTTCTTT.

The chain carries TRBV29-1 and TRBJ1-2, with TRBD1 matching over 8 bases. The CDR3 is 12 amino acids. Trimming at V came to 7 bases and at J to 5 bases, leaving 6 bases not matched to a gene. Germline CDR1 is SQVTM and CDR2 is ANQGSEA. The CDR3 loop reads CSGRTGTYGYTF. The CDR3, as DNA: TGCAGCGGCCGGACAGGGACATATGGCTACACCTTC.

The genes are TRBV7-8 and TRBJ1-2, with no clear D. This CDR3 contains 14 residues. CDR1 and CDR2 from the germline V gene are SGHVS and FQNEAQ. Trimming took 1 base from V and 0 from J, leaving 6 bases between them. CDR3 amino acids: CASSLDGANYGYTF. As DNA, the CDR3 is TGTGCCAGCAGCTTAGATGGTGCTAACTATGGCTACACCTTC.

The V call is TRBV28, the J call TRBJ2-7; no firm D call. With 8 bases removed from V and 0 bases from J, the gap between germline ends came to 14 bases. The length of the CDR3 is 14 residues. The germline gives CDR1 MDHEN, CDR2 SYDVKM. Here the CDR3 reads CASFSRSLSYEQYF. CDR3 DNA: TGTGCCAGCTTTTCGCGGAGCCTCTCCTACGAGCAGTACTTC.

The chain links TRBV4-1 to TRBJ1-2; D unresolved. V was trimmed by 0 bases and J by 4 bases, leaving 18 bases between them. CDR3 length equals 17 residues. Germline CDR1 reads MGHRA; CDR2 reads YSYEKL. The CDR3 protein is CASSQDRGWANFYGYTF. The CDR3 bases are TGCGCCAGCAGCCAAGATCGAGGTTGGGCGAATTTCTATGGCTACACCTTC.

The CDR3 region has the DNA TGCGCCAGCAGCTGGGGAAAATTCGGCTACACCTTC. Translation gives CASSWGKFGYTF. This sequence joins TRBV5-1 and TRBJ1-2; D ambiguous. The CDR3 runs 12 residues. The V end was cut by 3 bases, the J end by 8 bases, with 11 bases between. CDR1 is SGHRS and CDR2 is YFSETQ in the germline V gene.

The CDR3 DNA sequence: TGCGCCAGCAGCCAGGTCCCTCTCGGGACCAATCAGCCCCAGCATTTT. Translation gives CASSQVPLGTNQPQHF. The V and J genes are TRBV4-1 and TRBJ1-5; D perhaps matches TRBD1 (5 bases). Germline values: CDR1 MGHRA, CDR2 YSYEKL. V lost 3 bases and J 3 bases, leaving 15 bases between the germline ends. This CDR3 is 16 amino acids long.

This sequence joins TRBV11-2 and TRBJ1-3; D may be TRBD1 (5 bases). CDR3 length: 15 amino acids. The V end lost 0 bases, the J end lost 7 bases, and 13 bases lay between the germline ends. Germline V gives CDR1 SGHAT, CDR2 FQNNGV. Written as DNA, the CDR3 is TGTGCCAGCAGCTTAGATCGGCAGGGTGGGAACACCATATATTTT. Its protein is CASSLDRQGGNTIYF. The whole variable domain, filled in from reference TRBV11-2 and TRBJ1-3, reads EAGVAQSPRYKIIEKRQSVAFWCNPISGHATLYWYQQILGQGPKLLIQFQNNGVVDDSQLPKDRFSAERLKGVDSTLKIQPAKLEDSAVYLCASSLDRQGGNTIYFGEGSWLTVV.

The V gene is TRBV2, the J gene TRBJ1-5; possible D gene TRBD1, 6 bases. The CDR3 is 15 residues long. The germline V gene has CDR1 SNHLY and CDR2 FYNNEI. Between the trimmed V and J ends, which lost 7 bases and 0 bases, there was a span of 13 bases. This CDR3 reads CASNKRGGSNQPQHF. The CDR3 DNA is TGTGCCAGCAACAAAAGAGGGGGTAGCAATCAGCCCCAGCATTTT.

The chain uses TRBV2 and TRBJ2-7; no firm D call. Germline values: CDR1 SNHLY, CDR2 FYNNEI. V gave up 6 bases and J gave up 3 bases, with 12 bases separating them. The CDR3 length is 13 residues. The CDR3 protein is CASSPGRVYEQYF. In DNA, the CDR3 is TGTGCCAGCAGCCCAGGTCGTGTCTACGAGCAGTACTTC.

This chain uses TRBV10-3 with TRBJ1-6; 9 bases fit TRBD1. V lost 10 bases, J lost 7 bases, and 8 bases stayed unmatched. This CDR3 is built from 14 residues. The germline V gene encodes CDR1 ENHRY and CDR2 SYGVKD. The CDR3: CATLKDRGNSPLHF. In DNA form, the CDR3 reads TGTGCCACCCTCAAGGACAGGGGAAATTCACCCCTCCACTTT.

This clone was seen just once. This chain uses TRBV6-2 or TRBV6-3 with TRBJ2-7; 10 bases fit TRBD2. Germline CDR1 is MNHEY and CDR2 is SVGEGT. This CDR3 region has 15 residues. V gave up 5 bases and J gave up 3 bases; unmatched junction bases: 7. The CDR3 bases are TGTGCCAGCAGTAGGACTAGCGGTTCTAGCTACGAGCAGTACTTC. Protein: CASSRTSGSSYEQYF.

The rearrangement joins TRBV12-3 or TRBV12-4 to TRBJ1-2, with D unresolved. Trimming took 7 bases from V and 0 from J, leaving 9 bases between them. The CDR3 runs 13 residues. CDR3 nucleotide sequence: TGTGCCAGCAAATATGATACTAACTATGGCTACACCTTC. It is translated as CASKYDTNYGYTF.

The chain carries TRBV7-2 and TRBJ1-5; perhaps TRBD1 as D (6 bases). The CDR3 sequence is 13 residues long. Per germline, CDR1 SGHTA and CDR2 FQGNSA. V lost 7 bases and J 6 bases, leaving 13 bases between the germline ends. This CDR3 reads CASTQGRGQPQHF. As DNA, the CDR3 is TGTGCCAGCACACAGGGACGAGGTCAGCCCCAGCATTTT.

The rearrangement links TRBV12-3 or TRBV12-4 to TRBJ2-2; D is ambiguous. The ends were cut back, 7 bases at V and 5 bases at J, with 11 bases in the middle. The CDR3 has 13 amino acids. CDR3 amino acids: CASTPSATGELFF. The CDR3 DNA follows: TGTGCCAGCACCCCAAGCGCGACCGGGGAGCTGTTTTTT.

This rearrangement joins TRBV28 to TRBJ2-1, with D possibly TRBD2 on 5 matching bases. CDR1 and CDR2 from the germline V gene are MDHEN and SYDVKM. This CDR3 region has 15 residues. Trimming removed 1 base from V and 3 bases from J, with 10 bases in between. CDR3 in amino acids: CASSLSQSGYNEQFF. CDR3 bases: TGTGCCAGCAGTTTATCACAGAGCGGCTACAATGAGCAGTTCTTC.

The chain links TRBV7-2 to TRBJ1-1; possible D gene TRBD1, 5 bases. The CDR3 has 14 amino acids. Germline V gene sequence: CDR1 SGHTA, CDR2 FQGNSA. V was trimmed by 2 bases and J by 0 bases, leaving 7 bases between them. DNA for the CDR3: TGTGCCAGCAGCTTAAAGGGACTGAACACTGAAGCTTTCTTT. This encodes CASSLKGLNTEAFF.

The J gene is TRBJ2-1, the V gene TRBV3-1 (or the pseudogene TRBV3-2); D may be TRBD2 (5 bases). V was clipped by 0 bases and J by 4 bases, with 10 bases between them. From germline, CDR1 is LGHDT and CDR2 YNNKEL (reference sequence). CDR3 length equals 15 residues. This CDR3 reads CASSQEREPYNEQFF. In DNA form, the CDR3 reads TGTGCCAGCAGCCAAGAGAGGGAACCGTACAATGAGCAGTTCTTC.

The chain joins TRBV28 to TRBJ1-5, with TRBD1 identical over 7 bases. There are 17 residues in the CDR3. Trimming took 8 bases from V and 0 from J; bases not matched to a gene: 13. Germline-derived CDR1 and CDR2 are MDHEN and SYDVKM. The CDR3 spells CASGVPPGGYSNQPQHF. The CDR3 DNA follows: TGTGCCAGCGGGGTTCCACCAGGGGGGTATAGCAATCAGCCCCAGCATTTT.

V and J are TRBV11-2 and TRBJ1-1, with TRBD1 matching over 7 bases. The CDR3 runs 13 residues. V gave up 2 bases and J gave up 3 bases; unmatched junction bases: 0. Germline-derived CDR1 and CDR2 are SGHAT and FQNNGV. CDR3 coding DNA: TGTGCCAGCAGCTTAACAGGGGACACTGAAGCTTTCTTT. This gives the protein CASSLTGDTEAFF.

This rearrangement joins TRBV28 to TRBJ2-1; D not certain. The CDR3 contains 11 residues. Germline assignment: CDR1 MDHEN and CDR2 SYDVKM. CDR3 amino acids: CGASSYNEQFF. The CDR3 DNA reads TGTGGAGCAAGCTCCTACAATGAGCAGTTCTTC.

The CDR3 reads CASSDGGTVRQPQHF. As DNA, the CDR3 is TGTGCCAGCAGTGACGGGGGGACAGTAAGACAGCCCCAGCATTTT. The chain couples TRBV6-1 to TRBJ1-5, with 7 bases identical to TRBD1. The CDR3 is 15 residues long. CDR1 and CDR2 (germline): MNHNS, SASEGT. The trim removed 3 bases at V and 7 bases at J, leaving 9 bases unmatched.

The chain recombines TRBV6-4 with TRBJ2-2, with 8 bases lining up with TRBD1. The ends lost 2 bases at V and 1 base at J; junction bases unmatched: 0. The germline gives CDR1 MRHNA, CDR2 SNTAGT. CDR3 size: 15 residues. CDR3 residues: CASSDGTGNTGELFF. CDR3 DNA sequence: TGTGCCAGCAGTGACGGGACAGGGAACACCGGGGAGCTGTTTTTT.

This clone has more than one count but fewer than ten. The chain has TRBV18 and TRBJ2-2; D is unclear. CDR3 length equals 13 residues. Trimming removed 3 bases at V and 3 bases at J, with 5 bases between. The germline CDR1 and CDR2 sequences are KGHSH and LQKENI. The CDR3 spells CASSPQDTGELFF. The CDR3 DNA is TGTGCCAGCTCACCCCAGGACACCGGGGAGCTGTTTTTT.

The count of this clone is one. V usage is TRBV5-1 and J usage is TRBJ1-2, with 7 bases fitting TRBD1. Trimming took 5 bases from V and 2 from J; bases not matched to a gene: 3. Germline values: CDR1 SGHRS, CDR2 YFSETQ. The length of the CDR3 is 13 residues. CDR3 in amino acids: CASRPGQNYGYTF. CDR3 nucleotides: TGCGCCAGCAGGCCGGGACAGAACTATGGCTACACCTTC.